What follows is one TCR beta chain and its context. The immunoSEQ assay was v3. Libraries were sequenced to 2 million to 2.5 million read pairs (survey) or roughly 4.5-6.5 million (deep). TCRdb keeps only in-frame clones here, not all; method: immunoSEQ multiplex PCR. This sample yields under 100,000 clones, of which about 71% are seen a single time; around 9.9% belongs to the top ten. Germline V CDR1 and CDR2: MNHEY, SMNVEV (reference sequence). The trim removed 6 bases at V and 10 bases at J, leaving 3 bases unmatched. The CDR3 covers 13 residues. Regarding time point: pre-treatment sample, taken before nivolumab and TIL therapy. Most excised metastases sampled were pleural nodules or supraclavicular lymph nodes. Enrollment ran from October 2017 to January 2020. This sample is part of a study of TIL therapy for anti-PD-1-resistant metastatic lung cancer. For the study at large: Most patients had lung adenocarcinoma; a few tumors were EGFR-mutant, two ALK-rearranged; half smoked currently or formerly.

The gene calls are TRBV27 and TRBJ1-6, with 10 nucleotides matching TRBD1. This clonotype was sampled from a person between 30 and 79 years old with non-small cell lung cancer. The material was tumor tissue, obtained at baseline. CDR3 DNA: TGTGCCAGCAGCGACAGGGGGCAATCACCCCTCCACTTT. This encodes CASSDRGQSPLHF.